This T cell receptor (beta chain) was profiled in a study of shared clonotypes between healthy human individuals. Findings and limits, study-wide: A few donors shared approximately 5% of their naive CD4 clonotypes.

Method: immunoSEQ multiplex PCR; TCRdb's copy keeps in-frame clones and lacks some. Seen here are roughly 2.2 million clones, 85% to 95% observed once, and the top ten hold 0.3% to 0.4%. The CDR3 loop spans 11 amino acids. V was cut by 5 bases and J by 9 bases, with 8 bases left in between. The germline V gene encodes CDR1 SEHNR and CDR2 FQNEAQ (reference sequence). As concerns this clone: The antigen remains undetermined.

The sequencing input was naive CD4+ T cells from PBMCs. Subset defined: CD45RA+ positively selected. The J gene is TRBJ2-1, the V gene TRBV7-9, with D possibly TRBD2 on 6 matching bases. This receptor was obtained from a man between 18 and 35 years old in good health. Some clones in this sample may be carry-over from other donors' samples. The CDR3 DNA reads as TGTGCCAGCAGCCAGGAGGGTGAGCAGTTCTTC. Translated, it gives CASSQEGEQFF.